Sequencing of this T cell receptor beta chain was carried out in a study of cytomegalovirus exposure and HLA in healthy donors. Primers for the PCR totalled 60 Vbeta and 13 Jbeta. Assay: immunoSEQ multiplex PCR; the TCRdb copy retains only in-frame clones and omits some. Of roughly 170,000 clones listed, 75% to 90% are singletons. CDR3 length: 13 residues. Per the germline V gene, CDR1 is SGHTA and CDR2 is FQGNSA. V trimming: 5 bases; J trimming: 8 bases; junction bases outside the gene matches: 8. The sequenced sample was PBMCs. The J gene is TRBJ1-2, the V gene TRBV7-2, with 7 bases identical to TRBD1. The clonotype comes from a man aged 30-40 years in good health and CMV-seropositive. CDR3 residues: CASSPGTARGYTF. The CDR3 coding sequence is TGTGCCAGCAGCCCGGGGACAGCCAGAGGCTACACCTTC.